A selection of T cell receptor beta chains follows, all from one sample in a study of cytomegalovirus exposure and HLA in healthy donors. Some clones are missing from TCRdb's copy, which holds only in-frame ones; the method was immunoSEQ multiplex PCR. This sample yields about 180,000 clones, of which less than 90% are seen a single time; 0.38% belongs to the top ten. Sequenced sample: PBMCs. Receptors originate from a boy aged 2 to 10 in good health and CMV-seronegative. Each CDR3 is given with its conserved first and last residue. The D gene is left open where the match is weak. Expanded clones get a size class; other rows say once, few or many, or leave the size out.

CDR3: CASSQGQLNYGYTF; DNA: TGTGCCAGCAGCCAAGGACAGCTTAACTACGGCTACACCTTC; V: TRBV14; D: NA; size: NA; J: TRBJ1-2
CDR3: CASSEAGITYYGYTF; DNA: TGTGCCAGCAGTGAAGCTGGCATAACCTACTATGGCTACACCTTC; V: TRBV6-1; D: NA; size: NA; J: TRBJ1-2
CDR3: CASSLGTSGAVWETQYF; DNA: TGTGCCAGCAGCTTAGGAACTAGCGGAGCGGTGTGGGAGACCCAGTACTTC; V: TRBV7-6; D: TRBD2; size: once; J: TRBJ2-5
CDR3: CASSIDHYMDRVEVVGGEQYF; DNA: TGTGCCAGTAGTATAGATCATTATATGGACAGGGTGGAAGTCGTCGGGGGCGAGCAGTACTTC; V: TRBV19; D: TRBD1; size: NA; J: TRBJ2-7
CDR3: CASSRQGAGTEAFF; DNA: TGTGCCAGCAGTAGGCAGGGGGCTGGCACTGAAGCTTTCTTT; V: TRBV6-1; D: TRBD1; size: NA; J: TRBJ1-1
CDR3: CASSPGGNSNQPQHF; DNA: TGTGCCAGCAGCCCAGGAGGTAATAGCAATCAGCCCCAGCATTTT; V: TRBV7-8; D: NA; size: NA; J: TRBJ1-5
CDR3: CAWSDGHTGGETQYF; DNA: TGTGCCTGGAGCGACGGCCATACAGGGGGCGAGACCCAGTACTTC; V: TRBV30; D: TRBD1; size: NA; J: TRBJ2-5
CDR3: CASRGLAGPRPDTQYF; DNA: TGTGCCAGCAGGGGACTAGCGGGACCCCGGCCAGATACGCAGTATTTT; V: TRBV27; D: TRBD2; size: NA; J: TRBJ2-3
CDR3: CASSSSDRAEAFF; DNA: TGTGCCAGCAGTTCCTCGGACAGGGCTGAAGCTTTCTTT; V: TRBV28; D: TRBD1; size: NA; J: TRBJ1-1
CDR3: CASSLGDRYSQPQHF; DNA: TGTGCCAGCAGCTTAGGGGACAGGTACAGTCAGCCCCAGCATTTT; V: TRBV7-2; D: TRBD1; size: NA; J: TRBJ1-5
CDR3: CASSLSQGAVREKLFF; DNA: TGTGCCAGCAGTTTAAGTCAGGGGGCAGTTCGGGAAAAACTGTTTTTT; V: TRBV27; D: TRBD1; size: NA; J: TRBJ1-4
CDR3: CASSGSDYGVANEQFF; DNA: TGCGCCAGCAGTGGATCCGACTACGGGGTAGCGAATGAGCAGTTCTTC; V: TRBV10-1; D: NA; size: NA; J: TRBJ2-1
CDR3: CASSVREGDRGPWGYEQYF; DNA: TGTGCCAGCAGTGTTCGGGAAGGGGACAGGGGGCCTTGGGGCTACGAGCAGTACTTC; V: TRBV6-1; D: TRBD1; size: NA; J: TRBJ2-7
CDR3: CASSQDLLAKNIQYF; DNA: TGCGCCAGCAGCCAAGATCTACTGGCCAAAAACATTCAGTACTTC; V: TRBV4-1; D: NA; size: NA; J: TRBJ2-4
CDR3: CASSQDRASVYEQYF; DNA: TGCGCCAGCAGCCAAGATCGGGCTAGCGTCTACGAGCAGTACTTC; V: TRBV4-1; D: NA; size: NA; J: TRBJ2-7
CDR3: CASSVQVEPLYEQYF; DNA: TGTGCCAGCAGCGTTCAGGTAGAACCTCTCTACGAGCAGTACTTC; V: TRBV9; D: NA; size: NA; J: TRBJ2-7
CDR3: CASSPSGRAYTGELFF; DNA: TGCGCCAGCAGCCCTAGCGGGAGGGCCTACACCGGGGAGCTGTTTTTT; V: TRBV10-1; D: TRBD2; size: NA; J: TRBJ2-2
CDR3: CASSQDPRPDRFSYEQYF; DNA: TGCGCCAGCAGCCAAGACCCTCGACCGGACAGGTTCTCCTACGAGCAGTACTTC; V: TRBV4-1; D: TRBD1; size: NA; J: TRBJ2-7
CDR3: CASIQTAGTRINEQFF; DNA: TGTGCCAGCATCCAAACCGCCGGGACTAGGATCAATGAGCAGTTCTTC; V: TRBV7-2; D: TRBD2; size: NA; J: TRBJ2-1
CDR3: CASSVGQGARETQYF; DNA: TGTGCCAGCAGCGTAGGACAGGGGGCGCGGGAGACCCAGTACTTC; V: TRBV7-9; D: TRBD1; size: NA; J: TRBJ2-5